The 22 T cell receptor beta chains given below trace back to one sample, sequenced in a study of OX40 agonist ivuxolimab in advanced cancers. The assay was immunoSEQ multiplex PCR, and TCRdb's table has in-frame clones only and misses some. The profile shows 70,000 to 85,000 clones, 94% of them singletons. The input for sequencing was CD4+ or CD8+ T cells sorted from blood, taken in a trial of the OX40 agonist ivuxolimab. All receptors come from an adult with an advanced solid tumor such as melanoma, head and neck, liver or kidney cancer.

The chain combines TRBV19 with TRBJ2-5; 10 bases fit TRBD2. Per germline, CDR1 LNHDA and CDR2 SQIVND (reference sequence). V shed 3 bases and J 2 bases; nucleotides not matched to a gene: 6. This CDR3 spans 16 amino acids. This CDR3 is CASSISSGSIQETQYF. CDR3 coding DNA: TGTGCCAGTAGTATTTCTAGCGGGAGTATTCAAGAGACCCAGTACTTC.

The chain recombines TRBV19 with TRBJ1-1; 7 bases line up with TRBD1. Germline V gene lookup returns CDR1 LNHDA and CDR2 SQIVND (reference sequence). The CDR3 extends over 13 amino acids. The V gene end was trimmed by 6 bases and the J gene end by 5 bases; junction bases not matched to a gene: 6. DNA of the CDR3: TGTGCCAGTAGGGGACAGTTTGATACTGAAGCTTTCTTT. Its translation: CASRGQFDTEAFF.

This clone was seen just once. The junction departs from the called germline gene at one end, perhaps through a read error. The V gene is TRBV27, the J gene TRBJ2-5, with TRBD2 as a possible D gene (5 bases). The last part of the DNA fits TRBJ2-7 better; the J call may be wrong. This CDR3 contains 16 residues. CDR1 MNHEY and CDR2 SMNVEV come from the germline V gene (reference sequence). The CDR3 loop reads CASSVSRERPLVEQYF. CDR3 DNA: TGTGCCAGCAGTGTATCCCGGGAACGTCCTCTAGTCGAGCAGTACTTC.

This chain connects TRBV19 to TRBJ2-7; TRBD1 is a possible D gene (6 bases). Between the trimmed V and J ends, which lost 5 bases and 2 bases, there was a span of 16 bases. The V gene's germline CDR1 is LNHDA and CDR2 SQIVND (reference sequence). CDR3 length: 15 amino acids. CDR3 bases: TGTGCCAGTAGTCTCATTCCGGGACAACCCTACGAGCAGTACTTC. Encoded protein: CASSLIPGQPYEQYF.

CDR3 region: CASSQLAGTGELFF. DNA of the CDR3: TGTGCCAGCAGTCAATTAGCGGGAACCGGGGAGCTGTTTTTT. The rearrangement uses TRBV6-5 and TRBJ2-2, with 8 bases identical to TRBD2. The V gene's germline CDR1 is MNHEY and CDR2 SVGAGI. The CDR3 consists of 14 residues. V shed 5 bases, J shed 5 bases, and the junction held 4 bases outside the gene matches.

This clone came up once. The chain combines TRBV7-9 with TRBJ2-7, with 11 bases fitting TRBD2. The CDR3 is 14 amino acids. J gave up 5 bases and V 5 bases, and 5 bases lay outside the gene matches. In germline, CDR1 is SEHNR, CDR2 FQNEAQ (reference sequence). CDR3 DNA sequence: TGTGCCAGCAGCCGCGGACTAGCGGGTCACGAGCAGTACTTC. Its translation is CASSRGLAGHEQYF.

This chain connects TRBV27 to TRBJ2-1; tentative D call: TRBD2 (5 bases). This CDR3 has 13 residues. Germline CDR1 and CDR2: MNHEY and SMNVEV (reference sequence). Trimming removed 0 bases from V and 10 bases from J, with 10 bases in between. CDR3 sequence (DNA): TGTGCCAGCAGTTTATCGAGGGCAAGAGAGCAGTTCTTC. Its translation: CASSLSRAREQFF.

This clone was counted once. The V gene is TRBV28, the J gene TRBJ2-3; D gene ambiguous. CDR3 length: 14 residues. V was shortened by 8 bases and J by 2 bases, with 14 bases between the two germline ends. Germline-derived CDR1 and CDR2 are MDHEN and SYDVKM. CDR3 amino acids: CASQIITSTDTQYF. The CDR3 DNA reads as TGTGCCAGCCAGATCATCACCTCCACAGATACGCAGTATTTT.

The CDR3 protein is CASGGRGTYEQYF. The CDR3 DNA reads TGTGCTAGTGGGGGGCGGGGAACCTACGAGCAGTACTTC. The chain couples TRBV12-5 to TRBJ2-7, with D possibly TRBD2 on 6 matching bases. Trimming pared 6 bases from V and 2 bases from J, leaving 11 bases between. Germline V gives CDR1 LGHNT, CDR2 FRNRAP. This CDR3 is built from 13 residues. Using reference TRBV12-5 and TRBJ2-7 for the parts outside the CDR3, the full variable domain is DARVTQTPRHKVTEMGQEVTMRCQPILGHNTVFWYRQTMMQGLELLAYFRNRAPLDDSGMPKDRFSAEMPDATLATLKIQPSEPRDSAVYFCASGGRGTYEQYFGPGTRLTVT.

This clone was seen once. The chain joins TRBV14 to TRBJ2-7; D is unclear. Per the germline V gene, CDR1 is SGHDN and CDR2 is FVKESK. The CDR3 has 15 amino acids. The V end was cut by 1 base, the J end by 0 bases, with 10 bases between. The CDR3 is CASSQGLLTSYEQYF. The CDR3 coding sequence is TGTGCCAGCAGCCAAGGACTCCTGACCTCCTACGAGCAGTACTTC.

This chain uses TRBV27 with TRBJ2-3; D possibly corresponds to TRBD1 (5 bases). Germline loops: CDR1 MNHEY, CDR2 SMNVEV (reference sequence). This CDR3 spans 14 amino acids. Between the trimmed V and J ends, which lost 2 bases and 1 base, there was a span of 7 bases. DNA of the CDR3: TGTGCCAGCAGTTTACTAGGGGGCACAGATACGCAGTATTTT. Translation: CASSLLGGTDTQYF.

The V and J genes are TRBV18 and TRBJ2-2; 7 bases line up with TRBD2. Germline V CDR1 and CDR2: KGHSH, LQKENI. The CDR3 loop spans 16 amino acids. Unmatched junction bases numbered 9, after V lost 3 bases and J lost 5 bases. DNA of the CDR3: TGTGCCAGCTCACCGGCGAGGGGAGGGCCGACCGGGGAGCTGTTTTTT. It codes for CASSPARGGPTGELFF.

The chain recombines TRBV27 with TRBJ2-7, with 9 bases that match TRBD1. V shed 3 bases, J shed 6 bases, and the junction held 3 bases outside the gene matches. The CDR3 runs to 13 residues. Per germline, CDR1 MNHEY and CDR2 SMNVEV (reference sequence). CDR3 in amino acids: CASSFGQGSEQYF. DNA for the CDR3: TGTGCCAGCAGTTTTGGACAGGGGAGCGAGCAGTACTTC.

The V and J genes are TRBV7-3 and TRBJ2-2; 9 positions agree with TRBD2. Trimming cost V 5 bases and J 2 bases; bases outside gene matches: 6. Germline V CDR1 and CDR2: SGHTA, FQGTGA. This CDR3 has 16 residues. This chain's CDR3 is CASSPRGRANTGELFF. In DNA form, the CDR3 reads TGTGCCAGCAGCCCGCGCGGGAGGGCCAACACCGGGGAGCTGTTTTTT.

The V and J genes are TRBV7-9 and TRBJ2-7; 8 positions match TRBD1. This CDR3 comprises 15 residues. Germline assignment: CDR1 SEHNR and CDR2 FQNEAQ (reference sequence). V lost 5 bases and J lost 4; bases outside the gene matches: 10. The CDR3: CASSPPAGGKYEQYF. The CDR3 DNA reads TGTGCCAGCAGCCCCCCGGCAGGGGGCAAATACGAGCAGTACTTC.

The genes are TRBV9 and TRBJ2-1; 7 nucleotides agree with TRBD2. The trim removed 0 bases at V and 9 bases at J, leaving 3 bases unmatched. This CDR3 comprises 13 residues. CDR1 is SGDLS, CDR2 YYNGEE, per germline. CDR3 in DNA: TGTGCCAGCAGCGTAGAGACTAGCAGTGAGCAGTTCTTC. Translation gives CASSVETSSEQFF.

The rearrangement uses TRBV2 and TRBJ2-7; no clear D. V lost 1 base to trimming and J lost 2 bases, with 15 bases between them. The germline V gene encodes CDR1 SNHLY and CDR2 FYNNEI. The CDR3 loop spans 16 amino acids. CDR3 DNA: TGTGCCAGCAGTGAAGGAGGTCTAGTTCCCCCCTACGAGCAGTACTTC. Its translation: CASSEGGLVPPYEQYF.

The chain is built from TRBV5-1 and TRBJ1-2, with 7 bases matching TRBD1. CDR1 is SGHRS and CDR2 is YFSETQ in the germline V gene. The trim removed 1 base at V and 4 bases at J, leaving 1 base unmatched. The CDR3 has 13 residues. The CDR3 DNA reads as TGCGCCAGCAGCTTGAGGGACAGCTATGGCTACACCTTC. This translates into CASSLRDSYGYTF.

The chain joins TRBV27 to TRBJ2-3; 9 bases align to TRBD1. V lost 10 bases and J lost 0; bases outside the gene matches: 14. The CDR3 consists of 17 residues. The germline CDR1 and CDR2 sequences are MNHEY and SMNVEV (reference sequence). CDR3 in DNA: TGTGCCATACAGGGGGCAAGGACCGACCCTAGCACAGATACGCAGTATTTT. It encodes CAIQGARTDPSTDTQYF.

V gene TRBV5-6 combines with J gene TRBJ2-3, with TRBD2 matching 9 bases. The V gene's germline CDR1 is SGHDT and CDR2 YYEEEE. V was pared by 3 bases and J by 4 bases, with 6 bases of the junction left unmatched. This CDR3 spans 15 amino acids. The CDR3 sequence: CASSSFSGSPDTQYF. The DNA for the CDR3 is TGTGCCAGCAGCTCTTTTAGCGGGAGCCCAGATACGCAGTATTTT.

V and J are TRBV19 and TRBJ2-1; no definite D call. The germline CDR1 and CDR2 sequences are LNHDA and SQIVND (reference sequence). The length of the CDR3 is 15 residues. The V gene lost 1 base and the J gene lost 2 bases, with 9 bases spanning the gap. The CDR3 region has the DNA TGTGCCAGTAGTATAGTAGGGAAGCCCTACAATGAGCAGTTCTTC. Protein: CASSIVGKPYNEQFF.

CDR3 DNA: TGTGCCAGCAGCGTAGGAAGCCTAGCGGGACTGCTGGAGACCCAGTACTTC. This translates into CASSVGSLAGLLETQYF. The rearrangement uses TRBV9 and TRBJ2-5; 9 positions match TRBD2. CDR1 is SGDLS, CDR2 YYNGEE, per germline. After removal of 0 bases from V and 5 bases from J, the junction contained 11 bases not matched to a gene. This CDR3 is 17 amino acids long.